A selection of T cell receptor beta chains follows, all from one sample in a study of blood T cells in healthy people across ages. TCRdb analysed the 5' RACE reads with MiXCR anew, one entry per CDR3 protein. This table has about 590,000 distinct CDR3 sequences, about 30% appearing once. The sequenced sample consisted of blood. These receptors were obtained from an elderly woman in good health. The CDR3 runs from the conserved cysteine through the conserved F or W. D genes are given only for firm matches. Some rows mark clone size as missing; the rest say once, few, many or name a class of expanded clone.

j_call d_call clone_size v_call cdr3_aa cdr3_nt
TRBJ2-2 TRBD2 few TRBV9 CASSPAGGGAGTGELFF TGTGCCAGCAGCCCAGCGGGCGGGGGGGCCGGCACCGGGGAGCTGTTTTTT
TRBJ1-3 - - TRBV4-3 CASSQEVKTTGNTIYF TGCGCCAGCAGCCAAGAAGTTAAAACTACCGGAAACACCATATATTTT
TRBJ2-5 - - TRBV20-1 CSASGYKNKETQYF TGCAGTGCTAGCGGTTACAAGAACAAAGAGACCCAGTACTTC
TRBJ2-7 - - TRBV12-3/TRBV12-4 CATQGSTYEQYF TGTGCAACGCAGGGGTCAACCTACGAGCAGTACTTC
TRBJ1-4 TRBD1 few TRBV18 CASSPSGQGTTNEKLFF TGTGCCAGCTCACCAAGCGGACAGGGGACAACTAATGAAAAACTGTTTTTT
TRBJ1-5 TRBD1 few TRBV5-6 CASSLARGSRNQPQHF TGTGCCAGCAGCTTGGCCAGGGGGAGTAGGAATCAGCCCCAGCATTTT
TRBJ2-6 - - TRBV20-1 CSARDPVVSGANVLTF TGCAGTGCTAGAGACCCGGTCGTCTCTGGGGCCAACGTCCTGACTTTC
TRBJ1-2 - many TRBV27 CASSLAGFRGLGGYTF TGTGCCAGCAGTTTAGCCGGTTTTCGAGGGTTGGGTGGCTACACCTTC
TRBJ2-2 - - TRBV9 CAGSVRQGRETGELFF TGTGCCGGCAGCGTAAGGCAGGGGCGCGAGACCGGGGAGCTGTTTTTT
TRBJ1-5 TRBD1 - TRBV20-1 CSASNRGYSNQPQHF TGCAGTGCTAGTAACAGGGGCTATAGCAATCAGCCCCAGCATTTT
TRBJ1-1 TRBD1 - TRBV11-2 CASSFTEGARGMNTEAFF TGTGCCAGCAGCTTTACCGAGGGGGCAAGGGGTATGAACACTGAAGCTTTCTTT
TRBJ2-4 - - TRBV20-1 CSAREWDVKNIQYF TGCAGTGCTAGAGAGTGGGACGTTAAAAACATTCAGTACTTC
TRBJ2-1 - - TRBV7-6 CASSLVRGDEQFF TGTGCCAGCAGCTTAGTCAGGGGCGATGAGCAGTTCTTC
TRBJ2-5 TRBD1 - TRBV7-2 CASSFRQGGETQYF TGTGCCAGCAGCTTCCGACAGGGGGGGGAGACCCAGTACTTC
TRBJ1-1 - - TRBV20-1 CSAREPLRSLNTEAFF TGCAGTGCTAGAGAACCCCTCAGGTCTTTGAACACTGAAGCTTTCTTT
TRBJ1-6 TRBD1 many TRBV12-3/TRBV12-4 CASKGDRGSPLHF TGTGCCAGCAAGGGAGACAGGGGTTCACCCCTCCACTTT
TRBJ2-1 TRBD2 - TRBV28 CASSPGSGLSSYNEQFF TGTGCCAGCAGCCCAGGTAGCGGGCTGAGCTCCTACAATGAGCAGTTCTTC
TRBJ1-1 - few TRBV7-9 CASSLANTGTEAFF TGTGCCAGCAGCTTAGCCAACACGGGCACTGAAGCTTTCTTT
TRBJ2-7 TRBD1 many TRBV7-9 CASSFSDRAIGEQYF TGTGCCAGCAGCTTCAGCGACAGGGCAATTGGCGAGCAGTACTTC
TRBJ1-5 - many TRBV5-1 CASSLDAGNQPQHF TGTGCCAGCAGCTTGGACGCTGGCAATCAGCCCCAGCATTTT
TRBJ1-5 TRBD1 - TRBV6-1 CASRETGSNQPQHF TGTGCCAGCAGAGAGACAGGGAGCAATCAGCCCCAGCATTTT
TRBJ1-2 TRBD1 few TRBV5-1 CGSSDREVYGYTF TGCGGCAGCAGCGACAGGGAGGTCTATGGCTACACCTTC
TRBJ2-1 - few TRBV7-3 CASSLGGYNAQFF TGTGCCAGCAGCCTTGGGGGTTACAATGCGCAGTTCTTC
TRBJ2-2 - - TRBV7-2 CASSLEAGNTGELFF TGTGCCAGCAGCTTAGAGGCGGGGAACACCGGGGAGCTGTTTTTT
TRBJ2-1 TRBD1 - TRBV7-3 CTSSRGQGYEQCF TGTACCAGCAGCCGGGGACAGGGATACGAGCAGTGCTTC
TRBJ2-3 TRBD2 many TRBV5-1 CASSDSGGRTDTQYF TGCGCCAGCAGCGATAGCGGGGGGCGCACAGATACGCAGTATTTT
TRBJ2-6 - many TRBV6-2/TRBV6-3 CASTHGVSGANVLTF TGTGCCAGCACCCACGGGGTCTCTGGGGCCAACGTCCTGACTTTC
TRBJ1-3 - - TRBV6-5 CASRQGWGPGNTIYF TGTGCCAGCAGACAAGGCTGGGGGCCTGGAAACACCATATATTTT
TRBJ2-1 TRBD1 few TRBV15 CAASSRTGGLSYNEQFF TGTGCCGCCAGCTCCCGGACAGGGGGCTTGTCCTACAATGAGCAGTTCTTC
TRBJ1-5 - many TRBV6-5 CASSLDSLQPQHF TGTGCCAGCAGTCTGGACAGTCTGCAGCCCCAGCATTTT
TRBJ2-1 TRBD1 many TRBV12-3/TRBV12-4 CASSISRTGDYNEQFF TGTGCCAGCAGTATCTCCCGGACAGGGGACTACAATGAGCAGTTCTTC
TRBJ1-2 - - TRBV20-1 CSALQLQVAWGYTF TGCAGTGCTCTCCAATTACAGGTGGCTTGGGGCTACACCTTC
TRBJ1-5 - many TRBV6-2/TRBV6-3 CASSYRAGYQPQHF TGTGCCAGCAGTTACCGGGCAGGGTATCAGCCCCAGCATTTT
TRBJ1-1 - - TRBV7-2 CASSPSMYTEAFF TGTGCCAGCAGCCCTAGTATGTACACTGAAGCTTTCTTT
TRBJ1-2 - - TRBV30 CAWSLWDGYTF TGTGCCTGGAGTCTGTGGGATGGCTACACCTTC
TRBJ1-2 - many TRBV6-1 CASSDVTVNYGYTF TGTGCCAGCAGTGATGTTACAGTTAACTATGGCTACACCTTC
TRBJ1-1 TRBD1 - TRBV12-3/TRBV12-4 CASSLAGQGANTEAFF TGTGCCAGCAGTTTAGCGGGACAGGGGGCGAACACTGAAGCTTTCTTT
TRBJ2-7 - few TRBV20-1 CSARESRDSGYEQYF TGCAGTGCTAGAGAATCGCGGGACAGCGGCTACGAGCAGTACTTC
TRBJ1-1 - - TRBV9 CASSVDLGPAFF TGTGCCAGCAGCGTAGACCTGGGCCCAGCTTTCTTT
TRBJ2-2 - - TRBV2 CASSEQGVNTGELFF TGTGCCAGCAGTGAACAGGGAGTGAACACCGGGGAGCTGTTTTTT
TRBJ2-5 TRBD2 few TRBV29-1 CSAEISLAGGPFGTQYF TGCAGCGCCGAGATCAGCCTAGCGGGAGGGCCATTTGGGACCCAGTACTTC
TRBJ2-1 - - TRBV7-2 CASSRAKGSTLEQFF TGTGCCAGCAGCCGTGCTAAGGGCAGTACTCTCGAGCAGTTCTTC
TRBJ1-5 - many TRBV6-2/TRBV6-3 CASSLYTGVSGPQHF TGTGCCAGCAGCCTGTATACGGGGGTGTCTGGGCCCCAGCATTTT
TRBJ1-4 - - TRBV20-1 CSVPGHEKLFF TGCAGTGTCCCCGGACATGAAAAACTGTTTTTT
TRBJ1-2 TRBD1 many TRBV27 CASTLRGPGQGFYGYTF TGTGCCAGCACGCTTCGAGGACCGGGACAGGGGTTCTATGGCTACACCTTC
TRBJ2-7 - - TRBV9 CASSRMGGGYNEQYF TGTGCCAGCAGCCGAATGGGGGGTGGGTACAATGAGCAGTACTTC
TRBJ2-3 TRBD1 few TRBV7-2 CASTPGQGWTQYF TGTGCCAGCACTCCGGGACAGGGTTGGACGCAGTATTTT
TRBJ1-6 TRBD1 few TRBV7-2 CASRPDGTALPLHF TGTGCCAGCAGACCAGACGGGACAGCTTTACCCCTCCACTTT
TRBJ2-4 - - TRBV20-1 CSARLRGTVYKQYF TGCAGTGCTAGACTCCGGGGAACGGTCTACAAGCAGTACTTC
TRBJ2-7 TRBD2 - TRBV10-3 CAISEGSGRAVEQYF TGTGCCATCAGTGAGGGGAGCGGGAGGGCCGTCGAGCAGTACTTC
TRBJ2-6 TRBD1 many TRBV9 CASSVGTVLSGANVLTF TGTGCCAGCAGCGTTGGGACAGTGCTCTCTGGGGCCAACGTCCTGACTTTC
TRBJ2-5 - many TRBV27 CASSSDGEQETQYF TGTGCCAGCAGTTCAGACGGGGAACAAGAGACCCAGTACTTC